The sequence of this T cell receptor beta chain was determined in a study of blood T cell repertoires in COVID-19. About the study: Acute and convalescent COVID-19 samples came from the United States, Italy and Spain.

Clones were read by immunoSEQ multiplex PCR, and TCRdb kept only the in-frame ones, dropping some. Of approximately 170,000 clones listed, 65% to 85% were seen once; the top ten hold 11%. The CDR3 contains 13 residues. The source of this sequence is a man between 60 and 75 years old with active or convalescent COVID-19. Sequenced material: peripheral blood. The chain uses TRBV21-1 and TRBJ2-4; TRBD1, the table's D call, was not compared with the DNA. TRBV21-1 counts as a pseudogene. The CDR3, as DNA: TGTGCCAGCAGCCCGCGGACAGTCGGGGTTCAGTACTTC. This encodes CASSPRTVGVQYF.